These T cell receptor beta chains were read from a single sample in a study of shared clonotypes between healthy human individuals. The repertoire was sequenced with immunoSEQ multiplex PCR; TCRdb's copy has only in-frame clones and lacks some. In the table there are roughly 1 million clones, approximately 70% of which are singletons. Material: memory CD4+ T cells sorted from blood. The receptors here all came from a man between 18 and 29 years old in good health. The CDR3 runs from the conserved cysteine through the conserved F or W. D genes are given only for firm matches. The listing skips clone size in some rows; elsewhere it reads once, few, many or a size class.

v_gene,d_gene,abundance,j_gene,CDR3nt,CDR3aa
TRBV6-6,-,many,TRBJ1-5,TGTGCCAGCAACCGCGACAGATACAATCAGCCCCAGCATTTT,CASNRDRYNQPQHF
TRBV5-1,-,-,TRBJ2-7,TGCGCCAGCAGCTTGGTTTTCGGCGAGCAGTACTTC,CASSLVFGEQYF
TRBV14,TRBD1,-,TRBJ1-1,TGTGCCAGCAGCCCCGCCGGGACAGGGGGCTTAGAAGCTTTCTTT,CASSPAGTGGLEAFF
TRBV28,-,once,TRBJ1-3,TGTGCCAGCAGTTTAGGACGACTTGGAAACACCATATATTTT,CASSLGRLGNTIYF
TRBV19,-,-,TRBJ1-1,TGTGCCAGTAGTCCCACCCTGAACACTGAAGCTTTCTTT,CASSPTLNTEAFF
TRBV7-9,-,-,TRBJ1-4,TGTGCCAGCAGCCGCTCGACCCTCTCAAGTGAAAAACTGTTTTTT,CASSRSTLSSEKLFF
TRBV10-2,-,-,TRBJ2-5,TGCGCCAGCAGTGGTATTATAGGGCATGAGACCCAGTACTTC,CASSGIIGHETQYF
TRBV27,TRBD1,-,TRBJ1-1,TGTGCCAGCAGTCACAGGGGTCGGGCCACTGAAGCTTTCTTT,CASSHRGRATEAFF
TRBV29-1,-,-,TRBJ1-2,TGCAGCGGATCACAGGGTTCCTATGGCTACACCTTC,CSGSQGSYGYTF
TRBV30,-,-,TRBJ2-1,TGTGCCTGGAAGAAACAACTGCTTAATGAGCAGTTCTTC,CAWKKQLLNEQFF
TRBV7-9,TRBD2,-,TRBJ2-7,TGTGCCAGCAGCCCAACGGGGGGGACTTACGAGCAGTACTTC,CASSPTGGTYEQYF
TRBV6-5,-,-,TRBJ1-1,TGTGCCAGCGCGAGGACGGCGAACACTGAAGCTTTCTTT,CASARTANTEAFF
TRBV7-9,-,few,TRBJ1-5,TGTGCCAGCAGCTTAGGGGGGTACAATCAGCCCCAGCATTTT,CASSLGGYNQPQHF
TRBV27,-,-,TRBJ1-2,TGTGCCAGCAGTTTTTTCGGGAAGAACTATGGCTACACCTTC,CASSFFGKNYGYTF
TRBV7-8,-,once,TRBJ1-1,TGTGCCAGCAGCTCGAGACAGTCTGGGACCACTGAAGCTTTCTTT,CASSSRQSGTTEAFF
TRBV7-3,-,-,TRBJ2-3,TGTGCCAGCAGCCGGGGACGGGGGGCCGGTGGAGATACGCAGTATTTT,CASSRGRGAGGDTQYF
TRBV10-2,-,-,TRBJ2-5,TGCGCCAGCAGTGCAGGGATAAGGGAGACCCAGTACTTC,CASSAGIRETQYF
TRBV5-4,TRBD1,-,TRBJ1-2,TGTGCCAGTAGCTCGCCAGGGGGGAAAGGCGGCTACACCTTC,CASSSPGGKGGYTF
TRBV7-6,TRBD1,-,TRBJ2-6,TGTGCCAGCACCCTGAACTTACACTCGGGACAGAAACCTACTTCTGGGGCCAACGTCCTGACTTTC,CASTLNLHSGQKPTSGANVLTF
TRBV5-4,-,-,TRBJ2-3,TGTGCCAGCAGCTTGGGTTTAGGTCGGGCTAGCTCAGATACGCAGTATTTT,CASSLGLGRASSDTQYF
TRBV6-5,TRBD2,-,TRBJ2-7,TGTGCCAGCAGTCCTGGGACTAGCGGGGGGGGTGAGCAGTACTTC,CASSPGTSGGGEQYF
TRBV6-6,-,-,TRBJ2-1,TGTGCCAGCAGCCTTGGACAGGGAGGGTACAATGAGCAGTTCTTC,CASSLGQGGYNEQFF
TRBV4-3,-,-,TRBJ2-2,TGCGCCAGCAGCCACGGAATCACCGGGGAGCTGTTTTTT,CASSHGITGELFF
TRBV6-5,TRBD2,-,TRBJ2-1,TGTGCCACCTCTAGCGGGGGATACAATGAGCAGTTCTTC,CATSSGGYNEQFF
TRBV4-3,-,-,TRBJ1-2,TGCGCCAGCAGCCAAGATTGGGAAGGCAGAGCTAACTATGGCTACACCTTC,CASSQDWEGRANYGYTF
TRBV29-1,-,once,TRBJ1-4,TGCAGCGTCGGCGGTTCCCAGGGTGCTAATGAAAAACTGTTTTTT,CSVGGSQGANEKLFF
TRBV30,TRBD1,-,TRBJ1-2,TGTGCCTTTCTTGGGACAGGGGATGGCTACACCTTC,CAFLGTGDGYTF
TRBV30,-,-,TRBJ1-2,TGTGCCTGGAGAGTCGGGGGCCCTGGCTACACCTTC,CAWRVGGPGYTF
TRBV18,-,-,TRBJ1-3,TGTGCCAGCTCACCGATAGACAGCCACTCTGGAAACACCATATATTTT,CASSPIDSHSGNTIYF
TRBV7-8,TRBD2,-,TRBJ2-3,TGTGCCAGCAGCCCAGGGGGACTAGCGAGGCGGACAGATACGCAGTATTTT,CASSPGGLARRTDTQYF